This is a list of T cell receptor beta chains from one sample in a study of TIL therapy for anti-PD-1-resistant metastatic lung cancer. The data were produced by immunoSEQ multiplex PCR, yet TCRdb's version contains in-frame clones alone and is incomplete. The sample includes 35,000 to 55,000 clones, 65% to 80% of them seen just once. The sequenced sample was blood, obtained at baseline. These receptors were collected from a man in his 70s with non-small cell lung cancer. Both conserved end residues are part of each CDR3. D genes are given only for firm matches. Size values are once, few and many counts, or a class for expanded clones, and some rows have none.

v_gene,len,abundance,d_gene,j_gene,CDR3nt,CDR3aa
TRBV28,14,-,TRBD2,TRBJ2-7,TGTGCCAGCAGCGGACTAGCGGGAGTTTACGAGCAGTACTTC,CASSGLAGVYEQYF
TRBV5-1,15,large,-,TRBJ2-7,TGCGCCAGCAGCTTGTGGGGCGGAGGCTCCTACGAGCAGTACTTC,CASSLWGGGSYEQYF
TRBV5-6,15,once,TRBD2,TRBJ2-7,TGTGCCAGCAGCTTGGCCAGCGGGGGATACTACGAGCAGTACTTC,CASSLASGGYYEQYF
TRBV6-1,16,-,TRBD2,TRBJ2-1,TGTGCCAGCAGTGGTTCACTAGCGGGAGGATACAATGAGCAGTTCTTC,CASSGSLAGGYNEQFF
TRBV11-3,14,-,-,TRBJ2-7,TGTGCCAGCAGCTTAGAGGGGGAGACCTACGAGCAGTACTTC,CASSLEGETYEQYF
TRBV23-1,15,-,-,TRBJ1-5,TGCGCCAGCAGTCAACCTCCGGATGGCAATCAACCCCAGCATTTT,CASSQPPDGNQPQHF
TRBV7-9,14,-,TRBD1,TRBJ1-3,TGTGCCAGCAGTTTACAGGGGTCAGGAAACACCATATATTTT,CASSLQGSGNTIYF
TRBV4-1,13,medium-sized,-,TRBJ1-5,TGCGCCAGCAGCCAAGAAAGGACTTCGTCCCAGCATTTT,CASSQERTSSQHF
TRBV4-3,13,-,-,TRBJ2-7,TGCGCCAGCAGCCAAGGCCGTACCTACGAGCAGTACTTC,CASSQGRTYEQYF
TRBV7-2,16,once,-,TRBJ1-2,TGTGCCAGCAGCAACGGAATGAGGAGGATTTACTATGGCTACACCTTC,CASSNGMRRIYYGYTF
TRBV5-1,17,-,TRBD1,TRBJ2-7,TGCGCCAGCAGCTTGGTTGAGGGGGCCCTAAAAACCTACGAGCAGTACTTC,CASSLVEGALKTYEQYF
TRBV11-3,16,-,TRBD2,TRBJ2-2,TGTGCCAGCAGCTTAACCGGGACTAGGAACACCGGGGAGCTGTTTTTT,CASSLTGTRNTGELFF
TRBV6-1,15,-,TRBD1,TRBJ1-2,TGTGCCAGCAGTGAACTGGGACAGCCTAACTATGGCTACACCTTC,CASSELGQPNYGYTF
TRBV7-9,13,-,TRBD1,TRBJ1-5,TGTGCCAGCAGCACACAGGGGAATCAGCCCCAGCATTTT,CASSTQGNQPQHF
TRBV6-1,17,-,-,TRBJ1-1,TGTGCCAGCAGTGAAAAACCGCAAGATTACAGGAACACTGAAGCTTTCTTT,CASSEKPQDYRNTEAFF
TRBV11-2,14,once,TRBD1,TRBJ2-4,TGTGCCAGCAGCTCAGACAGGGGGGTAAGCGTTCAGTACTTC,CASSSDRGVSVQYF
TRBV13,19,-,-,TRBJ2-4,TGTGCCAGCAGCCCGCCCCTATTGGCAGGGGATATGCGTCGGAACATTCAGTACTTC,CASSPPLLAGDMRRNIQYF
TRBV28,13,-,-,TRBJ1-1,TGTGCCAGCAGTTTAGGGGGGCACACTGAAGCTTTCTTT,CASSLGGHTEAFF
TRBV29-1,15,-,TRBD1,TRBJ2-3,TGCAGCGTTGGTGTAACGGGACAGGACACAGATACGCAGTATTTT,CSVGVTGQDTDTQYF
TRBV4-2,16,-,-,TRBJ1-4,TGTGCCAGCAGCCAAGCTGCACAGGCAACTAATGAAAAACTGTTTTTT,CASSQAAQATNEKLFF
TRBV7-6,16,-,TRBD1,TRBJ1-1,TGTGCCAGCAGCCCCGGACAGGGTGAGATGAACACTGAAGCTTTCTTT,CASSPGQGEMNTEAFF
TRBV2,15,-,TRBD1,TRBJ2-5,TGTGCCAGCAGCGGCCTGGACAGGGACCAAGAGACCCAGTACTTC,CASSGLDRDQETQYF
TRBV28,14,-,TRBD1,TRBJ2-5,TGTGCCAGCAGTCGGGACAGTCTCCAAGAGACCCAGTACTTC,CASSRDSLQETQYF
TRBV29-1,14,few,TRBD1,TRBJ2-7,TGCAGCGTTGAAACCGGGACAGGGGACTACGAGCAGTACTTC,CSVETGTGDYEQYF
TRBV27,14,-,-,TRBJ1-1,TGTGCCAGCAGTTTTTCGCAGGGACGGACTGAAGCTTTCTTT,CASSFSQGRTEAFF
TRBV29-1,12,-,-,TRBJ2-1,TGCAGCGTTGTCTACGCTAGTAGTGAGCAGTTCTTC,CSVVYASSEQFF
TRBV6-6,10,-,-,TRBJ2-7,TGTGCCAGCAGTGACTACGAGCAGTACTTC,CASSDYEQYF
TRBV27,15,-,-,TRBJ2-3,TGTGCCAGCAGGCCCCGGGAGTCCTTTGGCGATACGCAGTATTTT,CASRPRESFGDTQYF
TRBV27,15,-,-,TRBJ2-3,TGTGCCAGCAGTTCAATCCTCGACGGACCGGTTACGCAGTATTTT,CASSSILDGPVTQYF
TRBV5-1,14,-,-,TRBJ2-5,TGCGCCAGCAGCTTAGGGACCACTCAAGAGACCCAGTACTTC,CASSLGTTQETQYF
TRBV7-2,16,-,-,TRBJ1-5,TGTGCCAGCAGCTTAGGGACCCCGCGGAGCAATCAGCCCCAGCATTTT,CASSLGTPRSNQPQHF
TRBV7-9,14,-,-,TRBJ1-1,TGTGCCAGCAGCTTGGGGGACGTGCGAACTGAAGCTTTCTTT,CASSLGDVRTEAFF
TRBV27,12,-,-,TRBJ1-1,TGTGCCAGCAGTTTAGGAAACACTGAAGCTTTCTTT,CASSLGNTEAFF
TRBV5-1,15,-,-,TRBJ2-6,TGCGCCAGCTCAAGGGGCAGGGATGGGGCCAACGTCCTGACTTTC,CASSRGRDGANVLTF
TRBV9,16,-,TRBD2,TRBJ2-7,TGTGCCAGCAGCGTAGGTTCCAGCGGGAGCTCCTACGAGCAGTACTTC,CASSVGSSGSSYEQYF
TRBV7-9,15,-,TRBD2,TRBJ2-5,TGTGCCAGCAGCCCCGGACTAGCGGGCGGCGAGACCCAGTACTTC,CASSPGLAGGETQYF
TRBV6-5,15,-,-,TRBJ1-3,TGTGCCAGCAGTTATGGCGGAGACTCTGGAAACACCATATATTTT,CASSYGGDSGNTIYF
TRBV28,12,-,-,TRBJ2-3,TGTGCCAGCAGTTTCATCGAACTCGCGCAGTATTTT,CASSFIELAQYF
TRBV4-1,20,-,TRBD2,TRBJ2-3,TGCGCCAGCAGCCAGGATAAATGGACTAGCGGGAGGGGTAGCACAGATACGCAGTATTTT,CASSQDKWTSGRGSTDTQYF
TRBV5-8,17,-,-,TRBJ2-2,TGTGCCAGCAGCGCCGGGGCTGGAGGGCGGAACACCGGGGAGCTGTTTTTT,CASSAGAGGRNTGELFF
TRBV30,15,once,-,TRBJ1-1,TGTGCCTGGAGTACCCCCTTTAGGACGGGCACTGAAGCTTTCTTT,CAWSTPFRTGTEAFF
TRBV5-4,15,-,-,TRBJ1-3,TGTGCCAGCAGCTTGGAACCAACCTCTGGAAACACCATATATTTT,CASSLEPTSGNTIYF
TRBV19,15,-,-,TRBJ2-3,TGTGCCAGTAGTATGGGGGCTAGCGGCACAGATACGCAGTATTTT,CASSMGASGTDTQYF
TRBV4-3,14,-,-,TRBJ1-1,TGCGCCAGCAGCAGGACAGTTGGGGACACTGAAGCTTTCTTT,CASSRTVGDTEAFF
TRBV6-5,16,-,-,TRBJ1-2,TGTGCCAGCAGTTACTCATCGGGGGCCTCTAACTATGGCTACACCTTC,CASSYSSGASNYGYTF
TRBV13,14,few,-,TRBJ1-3,TGTGCCAGCAGCCTCACAGGGACGGGAAACACCATATATTTT,CASSLTGTGNTIYF
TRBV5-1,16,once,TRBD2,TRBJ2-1,TGCGCCAGCAGCTTGGGACTAGCGGGCGCCTACAATGAGCAGTTCTTC,CASSLGLAGAYNEQFF
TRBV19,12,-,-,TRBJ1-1,TGTGCCAGTCGGGACCAAGACACTGAAGCTTTCTTT,CASRDQDTEAFF
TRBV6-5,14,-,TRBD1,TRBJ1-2,TGTGCCAGCAGAGCGGGACAGGGACGTTATGGCTACACCTTC,CASRAGQGRYGYTF
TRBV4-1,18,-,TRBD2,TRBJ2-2,TGCGCCAGCAGCCCCGGGGGGGTAGCGGGAGTAGGAACCGGGGAGCTGTTTTTT,CASSPGGVAGVGTGELFF
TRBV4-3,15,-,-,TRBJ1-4,TGCGCCAGCAGCCAAGAGGGACAAGGGAATGAAAAACTGTTTTTT,CASSQEGQGNEKLFF
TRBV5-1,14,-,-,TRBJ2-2,TGCGCCAGCAGCTTTGCAGGGGAGACCGGGGAGCTGTTTTTT,CASSFAGETGELFF
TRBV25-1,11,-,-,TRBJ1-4,TGTGCCAGCAGTGTAGATGAAAAACTGTTTTTT,CASSVDEKLFF